This T cell receptor (beta chain) originates from a study of spatial heterogeneity in lung cancer. Study-wide results and limits: Mutation counts in tumors were tracked by counts of expanded intratumoral alpha and beta TCRs.

This clonotype was picked up many times. Its antigen remains unknown. The time point: sample taken at primary tumor resection. Using its own MiXCR run on the 5' RACE reads, TCRdb lists one record per CDR3 protein. The sample consists of some 4,700 distinct CDR3 sequences, just under 4% of them appearing once. The sequences come from lung tumor tissue, collected at surgery. The TCR sequence derives from a female donor with early-stage non-small cell lung cancer.

The DNA of the CDR3 is TGTGCCAGCAGCTTAGATCTATTGACAGGGGAGCAGTACTTC. It translates to CASSLDLLTGEQYF. V usage is TRBV11-2 and J usage is TRBJ2-7; 7 positions match TRBD1. Trimming at V came to 0 bases and at J to 7 bases, leaving 6 bases not matched to a gene. Germline CDR1 reads SGHAT; CDR2 reads FQNNGV. The CDR3 covers 14 residues.